One sample yielded the 15 T cell receptor beta chains listed below, sequenced in a study of blood T cell repertoires in COVID-19. The protocol was immunoSEQ multiplex PCR, while the TCRdb copy is restricted to in-frame clones and leaves out a portion. In the table there are approximately 300,000 clones, about nine tenths of which are singletons. Sequenced input: PBMCs or T cells enriched from blood (not recorded which). These receptors came from a young woman who had recovered from COVID-19.

This chain links TRBV19 with TRBJ1-2; D gene ambiguous. Germline V CDR1 and CDR2: LNHDA, SQIVND (reference sequence). CDR3 length: 12 amino acids. The V end was cut by 3 bases, the J end by 3 bases, with 5 bases between. CDR3 nucleotides: TGTGCCAGTAGTATCTACGACTATGGCTACACCTTC. Encoded protein: CASSIYDYGYTF. The whole variable domain, remainder taken from reference TRBV19 and TRBJ1-2, is DGGITQSPKYLFRKEGQNVTLSCEQNLNHDAMYWYRQDPGQGLRLIYYSQIVNDFQKGDIAEGYSVSREKKESFPLTVTSAQKNPTAFYLCASSIYDYGYTFGSGTRLTVV.

The V gene is TRBV12-3 or TRBV12-4, the J gene TRBJ2-3, with D unclear. CDR3 size: 11 residues. Trimming pared 3 bases from V and 5 bases from J, leaving 3 bases between. The DNA of the CDR3 is TGTGCCAGCAGTTTCAAAGATACGCAGTATTTT. Its translation: CASSFKDTQYF.

This clone was seen repeatedly, ten times or more. The V and J genes are TRBV2 and TRBJ2-7, with 7 bases matching TRBD2. CDR3 length: 12 residues. Germline CDR1 is SNHLY and CDR2 is FYNNEI. V gave up 4 bases and J gave up 10 bases; unmatched junction bases: 7. The CDR3 is CASSVGGRGQYF. In DNA form, the CDR3 reads TGTGCCAGCAGTGTTGGAGGGAGGGGACAGTACTTC.

This chain links TRBV5-6 with TRBJ1-2; tentatively, D is TRBD1 (6 bases). With 4 bases removed from V and 6 bases from J, the gap between germline ends came to 22 bases. In germline, CDR1 is SGHDT, CDR2 YYEEEE. The length of the CDR3 is 16 residues. The CDR3 loop reads CASSPNQIPGHDGYTF. The CDR3 coding sequence is TGTGCCAGCAGCCCAAACCAAATACCGGGACACGATGGCTACACCTTC. The full variable domain, its missing parts supplied by reference TRBV5-6 and TRBJ1-2, is DAGVTQSPTHLIKTRGQQVTLRCSPKSGHDTVSWYQQALGQGPQFIFQYYEEEERQRGNFPDRFSGHQFPNYSSELNVNALLLGDSALYLCASSPNQIPGHDGYTFGSGTRLTVV.

The rearrangement uses TRBV18 and TRBJ2-7, with 8 bases that match TRBD1. The V gene end was trimmed by 4 bases and the J gene end by 4 bases; junction bases not matched to a gene: 6. The CDR3 loop spans 14 amino acids. Germline V gene data show CDR1 as KGHSH and CDR2 as LQKENI. CDR3 in DNA: TGTGCCAGCTCACAAAGGACAGGGCGGTACGAGCAGTACTTC. Its translation: CASSQRTGRYEQYF.

The chain recombines TRBV18 with TRBJ2-5, with D possibly matching TRBD2 (5 bases). This CDR3 has 13 amino acids. V dropped 2 bases and J dropped 5 bases, with 9 bases sitting between them. The germline CDR1 and CDR2 sequences are KGHSH and LQKENI. This CDR3 is CASSPGPGETQYF. CDR3 nucleotide sequence: TGTGCCAGCTCACCAGGGCCGGGGGAGACCCAGTACTTC.

The chain has TRBV19 and TRBJ2-1, with 10 bases fitting TRBD2. This CDR3 has 16 amino acids. The germline CDR1 and CDR2 sequences are LNHDA and SQIVND (reference sequence). The trim removed 2 bases at V and 9 bases at J, leaving 10 bases unmatched. The CDR3: CASSIIPGLAQVEQFF. The CDR3 nucleotides read TGTGCCAGTAGTATAATTCCGGGACTAGCGCAGGTTGAGCAGTTCTTC. Full variable domain (missing parts from reference TRBV19 and TRBJ2-1): DGGITQSPKYLFRKEGQNVTLSCEQNLNHDAMYWYRQDPGQGLRLIYYSQIVNDFQKGDIAEGYSVSREKKESFPLTVTSAQKNPTAFYLCASSIIPGLAQVEQFFGPGTRLTVL.

The chain joins TRBV18 to TRBJ2-2; 9 bases line up with TRBD2. The CDR3 runs 16 residues. Per germline, CDR1 KGHSH and CDR2 LQKENI. The V gene end was trimmed by 2 bases and the J gene end by 4 bases; junction bases not matched to a gene: 5. In DNA form, the CDR3 reads TGTGCCAGCTCACCAAGAATGCGGGAGGGCACCGGGGAGCTGTTTTTT. This encodes CASSPRMREGTGELFF.

The V and J genes are TRBV10-2 and TRBJ1-2; TRBD1 might be the D (5 bases). Germline assignment: CDR1 WSHSY and CDR2 SAAADI. Deletions cut 0 bases from V and 4 bases from J, with 15 bases between. The CDR3 runs to 16 residues. CDR3 loop: CASSESTPADSYGYTF. For the CDR3, the DNA is TGCGCCAGCAGTGAGTCGACTCCCGCAGACAGCTATGGCTACACCTTC.

The chain uses TRBV4-1 and TRBJ1-2; TRBD1 agrees at 9 bases. CDR1 and CDR2 (germline): MGHRA, YSYEKL. Losses at the gene ends were 0 bases for V and 2 bases for J; bases not matched to a gene: 7. The CDR3 is 17 amino acids. CDR3 protein: CASSQDPGQGTNYGYTF. The CDR3, as DNA: TGCGCCAGCAGCCAAGATCCGGGACAGGGTACGAACTATGGCTACACCTTC.

Ten or more counts support this clone. V and J are TRBV27 and TRBJ2-7; TRBD1 matches 9 bases. The germline V gene encodes CDR1 MNHEY and CDR2 SMNVEV (reference sequence). The CDR3 has 17 residues. V dropped 3 bases and J dropped 4; count of bases not matched to a gene: 13. The CDR3 sequence is CASSFGAPTGGGYEQYF. In DNA, the CDR3 is TGTGCCAGCAGTTTTGGGGCCCCCACAGGGGGCGGATACGAGCAGTACTTC.

The chain's CDR3 is CASKTNSGANTGELFF. In DNA form, the CDR3 reads TGTGCCAGCAAAACAAACAGCGGGGCGAACACCGGGGAGCTGTTTTTT. The rearrangement uses TRBV28 and TRBJ2-2; 7 nucleotides align to TRBD2. Germline V lookup: CDR1 MDHEN, CDR2 SYDVKM. This CDR3 is built from 16 residues. The V and J ends lost 7 bases and 0 bases, in that order; junction bases with no gene match: 8.

CDR3 nucleotide sequence: TGTGCCAGCAGTGAGAGTAGCGGGAGAGCTTCCTACGAGCAGTACTTC. Protein product: CASSESSGRASYEQYF. The rearrangement links TRBV2 to TRBJ2-7; TRBD2 aligns across 9 bases. The J segment lost 1 base and the V segment lost 3 bases, leaving 7 bases of the junction unmatched. CDR3 length equals 16 residues. Germline lookup yields CDR1 SNHLY and CDR2 FYNNEI.

The rearrangement uses TRBV9 and TRBJ1-1, with D possibly TRBD1 on 6 matching bases. The V gene's germline CDR1 is SGDLS and CDR2 YYNGEE. V was cut by 4 bases and J by 3 bases, with 16 bases left in between. The CDR3 length is 15 residues. The CDR3 here is CASSFMTGPDTEAFF. The CDR3 DNA follows: TGTGCCAGCAGCTTCATGACAGGCCCAGACACTGAAGCTTTCTTT.

This clone has only one observation. This rearrangement joins TRBV29-1 to TRBJ1-2, with D unresolved. Germline CDR1 reads SQVTM; CDR2 reads ANQGSEA. CDR3 length: 12 residues. The V and J ends lost 1 base and 7 bases respectively, with 10 bases between them. This CDR3 reads CSVEVGQLGYTF. The CDR3 DNA reads as TGCAGCGTTGAAGTTGGGCAGCTTGGCTACACCTTC.